This is a list of T cell receptor beta chains from one sample in a study of blood T cell repertoires in COVID-19. The method was immunoSEQ multiplex PCR; TCRdb's version includes in-frame clones alone and lacks a portion of them. Found here are 300,000 or so clones, 70% to 90% of them singletons; the top ten hold over 3.5%. Sequencing was done on a sample of peripheral blood. The source of these receptors is a woman aged 40 to 50 with acute or convalescent COVID-19. The conserved cysteine and the conserved F or W are not part of the CDR3 here. A D gene is named only where the DNA matches it firmly. The listing skips clone size in some rows; elsewhere it reads once, few, many or a size class.

V gene,D gene,clone size,CDR3 protein
TRBV19,.,.,ASGRVDSYGYT
TRBV11-2,TRBD1,.,ASSSPGGRGRGNTIY
TRBV6-5,.,.,ASSSRPAAGETQY
TRBV2,.,.,ASSEESLRPQH
TRBV5-1,.,.,ASSPGTHSGANVLT
TRBV9,.,.,ASSVAGPSGYT
TRBV7-6,.,once,ASIRGSPGDQPQH
TRBV6-6,.,.,ASSYSGGASEKLF
TRBV2,TRBD2,few,ASKDPVGLAGKAGELF
TRBV19,.,.,ASSPWTETQETQY
TRBV19,TRBD1,.,ASKGIRQGANTEAF
TRBV11-2,.,.,ASSLDAQRSNQPQH
TRBV25-1,.,once,ASSDLTALSYGYT
TRBV12-5,.,.,ASGLAALEGTYREAF
TRBV2,TRBD1,.,ASSGTGDETQY